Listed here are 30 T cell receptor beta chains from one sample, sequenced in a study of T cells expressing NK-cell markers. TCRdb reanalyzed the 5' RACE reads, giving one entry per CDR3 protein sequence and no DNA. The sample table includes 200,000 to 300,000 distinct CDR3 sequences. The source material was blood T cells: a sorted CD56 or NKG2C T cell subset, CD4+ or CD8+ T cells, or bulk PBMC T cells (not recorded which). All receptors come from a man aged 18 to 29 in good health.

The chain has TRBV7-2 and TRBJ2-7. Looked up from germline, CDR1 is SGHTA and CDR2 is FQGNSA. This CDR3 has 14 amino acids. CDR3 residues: CASSSSGWTYEQYF. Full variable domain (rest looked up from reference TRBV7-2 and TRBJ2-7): GAGVSQSPSNKVTEKGKDVELRCDPISGHTALYWYRQSLGQGLEFLIYFQGNSAPDKSGLPSDRFSAERTGGSVSTLTIQRTQQEDSAVYLCASSSSGWTYEQYFGPGTRLTVT.

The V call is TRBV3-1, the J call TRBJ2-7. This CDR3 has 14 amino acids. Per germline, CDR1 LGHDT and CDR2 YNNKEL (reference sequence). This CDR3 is CASSQVTQKDEQYF.

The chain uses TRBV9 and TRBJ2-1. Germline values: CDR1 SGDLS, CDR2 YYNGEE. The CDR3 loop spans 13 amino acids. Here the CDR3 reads CASSDVEYNEQFF.

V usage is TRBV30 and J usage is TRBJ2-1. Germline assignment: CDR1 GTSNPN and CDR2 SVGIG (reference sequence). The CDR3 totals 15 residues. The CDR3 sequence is CAWSGEHGPYNEQFF.

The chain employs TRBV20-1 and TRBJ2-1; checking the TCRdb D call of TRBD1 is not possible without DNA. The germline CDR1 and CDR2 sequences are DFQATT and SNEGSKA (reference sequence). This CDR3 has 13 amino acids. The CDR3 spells CSATRGARNEQFF.

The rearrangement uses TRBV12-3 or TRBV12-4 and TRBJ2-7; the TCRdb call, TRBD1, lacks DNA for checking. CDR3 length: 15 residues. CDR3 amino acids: CASSFGRQGVYEQYF.

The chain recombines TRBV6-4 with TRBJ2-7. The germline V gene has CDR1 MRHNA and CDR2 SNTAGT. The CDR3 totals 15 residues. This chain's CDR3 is CASSDSRDRSYEQYF.

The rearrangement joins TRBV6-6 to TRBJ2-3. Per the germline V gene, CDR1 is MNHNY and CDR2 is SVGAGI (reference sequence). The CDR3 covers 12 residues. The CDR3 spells CASGLGTDTQYF.

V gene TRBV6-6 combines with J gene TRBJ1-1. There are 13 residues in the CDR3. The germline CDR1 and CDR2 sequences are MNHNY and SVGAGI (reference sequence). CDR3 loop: CASSYGPNTEAFF.

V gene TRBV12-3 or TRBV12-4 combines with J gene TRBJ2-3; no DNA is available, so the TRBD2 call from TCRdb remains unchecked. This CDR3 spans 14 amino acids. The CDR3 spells CASRESGRAYTQYF.

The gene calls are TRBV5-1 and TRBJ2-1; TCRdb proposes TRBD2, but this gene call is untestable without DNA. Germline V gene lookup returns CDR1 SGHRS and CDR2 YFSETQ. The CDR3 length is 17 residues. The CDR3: CASSLSLAGGGPNEQLF.

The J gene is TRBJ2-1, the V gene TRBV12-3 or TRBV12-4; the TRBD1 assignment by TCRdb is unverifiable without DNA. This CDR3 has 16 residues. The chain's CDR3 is CASSPRDGGRVWEQFF.

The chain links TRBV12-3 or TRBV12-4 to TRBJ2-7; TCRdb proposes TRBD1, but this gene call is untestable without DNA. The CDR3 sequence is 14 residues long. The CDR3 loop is CASSLGTANYEQYF.

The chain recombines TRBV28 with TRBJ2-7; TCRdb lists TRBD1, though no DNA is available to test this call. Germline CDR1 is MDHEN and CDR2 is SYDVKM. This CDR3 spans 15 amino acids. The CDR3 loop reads CASSVPGQGAYEQYF.

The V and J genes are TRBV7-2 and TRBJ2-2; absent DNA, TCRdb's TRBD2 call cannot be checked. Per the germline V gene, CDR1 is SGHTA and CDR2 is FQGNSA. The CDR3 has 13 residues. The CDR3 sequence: CASSLVGLAEGFF.

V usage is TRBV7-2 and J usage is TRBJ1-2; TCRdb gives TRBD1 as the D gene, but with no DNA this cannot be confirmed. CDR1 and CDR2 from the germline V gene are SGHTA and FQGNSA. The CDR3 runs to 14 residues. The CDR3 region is CASSLKGGTYGYTF.

CDR3 in amino acids: CASSSGQLYTGELFF. V is TRBV7-6 and J is TRBJ2-2; TCRdb picks TRBD1, but there is no DNA to check that call. Germline CDR1 is SGHVS and CDR2 is FNYEAQ. CDR3 length equals 15 residues.

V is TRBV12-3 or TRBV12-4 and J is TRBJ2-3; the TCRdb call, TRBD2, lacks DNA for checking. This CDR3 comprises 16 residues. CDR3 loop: CASSFLGGPRGDTQYF.

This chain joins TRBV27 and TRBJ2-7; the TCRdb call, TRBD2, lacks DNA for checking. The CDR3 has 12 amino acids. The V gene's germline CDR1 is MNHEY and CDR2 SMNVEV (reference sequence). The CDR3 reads CASSSPPAQQYF.

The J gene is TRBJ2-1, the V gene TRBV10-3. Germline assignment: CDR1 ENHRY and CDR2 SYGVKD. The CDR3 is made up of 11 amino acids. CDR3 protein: CAIMRANEQFF.

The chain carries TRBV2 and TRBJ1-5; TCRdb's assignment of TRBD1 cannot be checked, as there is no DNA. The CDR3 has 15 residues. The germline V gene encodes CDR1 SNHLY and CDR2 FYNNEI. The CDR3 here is CASTPPAGGNQPQHF.

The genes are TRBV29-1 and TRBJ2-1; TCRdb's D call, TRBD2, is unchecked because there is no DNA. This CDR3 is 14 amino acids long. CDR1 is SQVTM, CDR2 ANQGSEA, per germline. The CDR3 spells CSVASGRFYNEQFF.

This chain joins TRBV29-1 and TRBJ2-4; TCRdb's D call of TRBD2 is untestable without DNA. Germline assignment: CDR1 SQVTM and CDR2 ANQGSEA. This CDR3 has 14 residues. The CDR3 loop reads CSVRARAAKNIQYF.

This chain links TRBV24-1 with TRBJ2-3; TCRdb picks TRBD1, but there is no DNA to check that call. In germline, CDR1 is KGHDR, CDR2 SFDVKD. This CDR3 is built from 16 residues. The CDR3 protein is CATSDRTSGATDTQYF.

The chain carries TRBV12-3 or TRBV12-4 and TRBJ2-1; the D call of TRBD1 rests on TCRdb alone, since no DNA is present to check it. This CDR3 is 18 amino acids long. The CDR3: CASSFPSVGGPHHNEQFF.

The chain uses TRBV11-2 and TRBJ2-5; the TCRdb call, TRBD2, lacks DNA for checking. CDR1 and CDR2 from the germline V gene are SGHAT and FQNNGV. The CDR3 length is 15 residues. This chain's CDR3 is CASSGGLAGWETQYF.

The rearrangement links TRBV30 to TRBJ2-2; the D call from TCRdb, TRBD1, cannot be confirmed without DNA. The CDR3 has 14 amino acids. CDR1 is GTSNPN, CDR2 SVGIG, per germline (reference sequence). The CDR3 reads CAGVHRSNTGELFF. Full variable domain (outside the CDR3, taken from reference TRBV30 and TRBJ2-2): SQTIHQWPATLVQPVGSPLSLECTVEGTSNPNLYWYRQAAGRGLQLLFYSVGIGQISSEVPQNLSASRPQDRQFILSSKKLLLSDSGFYLCAGVHRSNTGELFFGEGSRLTVL.

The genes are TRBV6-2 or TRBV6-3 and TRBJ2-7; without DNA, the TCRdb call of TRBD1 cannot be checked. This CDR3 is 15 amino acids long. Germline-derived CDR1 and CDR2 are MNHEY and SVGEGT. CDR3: CASSRFRTGSYEQYF.

This CDR3 reads CASSQGGRGTYEQYF. The chain has TRBV3-1 and TRBJ2-7; the D call from TCRdb, TRBD2, cannot be confirmed without DNA. The CDR3 contains 15 residues. In germline, CDR1 is LGHDT, CDR2 YNNKEL (reference sequence).

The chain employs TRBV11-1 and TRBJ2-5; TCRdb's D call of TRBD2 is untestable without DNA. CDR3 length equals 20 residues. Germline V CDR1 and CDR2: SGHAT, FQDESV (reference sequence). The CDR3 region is CASSKQGSVPFRGYQETQYF.